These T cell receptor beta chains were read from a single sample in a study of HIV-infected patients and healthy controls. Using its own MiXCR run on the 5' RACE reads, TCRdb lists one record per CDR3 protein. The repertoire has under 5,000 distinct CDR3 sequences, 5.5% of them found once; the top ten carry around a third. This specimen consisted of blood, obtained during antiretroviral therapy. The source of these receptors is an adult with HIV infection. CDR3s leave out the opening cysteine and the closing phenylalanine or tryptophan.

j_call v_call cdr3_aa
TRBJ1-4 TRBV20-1 SAKKTDINEKLF
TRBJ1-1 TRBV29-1 SAGARGYTEAF
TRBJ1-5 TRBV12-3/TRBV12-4 ASSFRDSNQPQH
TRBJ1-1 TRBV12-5 ASVSSLNTEAF
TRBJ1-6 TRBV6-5 ASSYGDSRSYNSPLH
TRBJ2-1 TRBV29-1 SVEPGGHEQF
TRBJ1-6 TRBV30 AWSVAGVSPLH
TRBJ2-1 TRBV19 ASSPRQSPNNEQF
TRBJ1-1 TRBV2 ASTKRTVGDEGAF
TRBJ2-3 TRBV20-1 SASPSGVTDTQY
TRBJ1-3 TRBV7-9 ASSQGHLGSGNTIY
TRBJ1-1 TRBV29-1 SVRDRGQGNTEAF
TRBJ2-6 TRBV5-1 ASSLASGANVLT
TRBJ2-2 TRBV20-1 SARHRDTNTGELF
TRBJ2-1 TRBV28 ASSTMLGGFLVQGNEQF
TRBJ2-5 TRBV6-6 ASSLPQGEQETQY
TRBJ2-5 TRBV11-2 ASSLYGEETQY
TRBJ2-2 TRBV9 ASSVNRDTLTGELF
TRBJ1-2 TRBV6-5 ASSPGQGYYGYT
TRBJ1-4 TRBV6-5 ASRQDEKLF
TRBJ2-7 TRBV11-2 ASSLVSRRAGEQY
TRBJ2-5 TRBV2 ASSPGLAGLQETQY
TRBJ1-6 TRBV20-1 SGRRDRVSPLH
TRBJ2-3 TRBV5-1 ASRAWAEGSDTQY
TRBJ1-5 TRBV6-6 ASSYPSGQGRQPQH
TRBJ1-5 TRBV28 ASRHDRVRKGNQPQH
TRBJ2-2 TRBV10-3 AITQSRDDTTGELF
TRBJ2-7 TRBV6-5 ASSYSGSSYEQY
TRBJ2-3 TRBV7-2 ASSLEPPGLALADTQY
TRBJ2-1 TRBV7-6 ASSPAVGTYNEQF
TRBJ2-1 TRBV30 AWSAGPGEQF
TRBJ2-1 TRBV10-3 AISEPGTGDNEQF
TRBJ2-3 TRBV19 ASSIALAADTQY
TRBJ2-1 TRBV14 ASSQGYNEQF
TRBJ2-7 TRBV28 ASSPASDPGAYEQY
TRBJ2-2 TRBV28 ASANTGELF
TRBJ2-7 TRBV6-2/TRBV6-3 ASTPVLSGTYEQY
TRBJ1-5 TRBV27 ASSSIGTGSQPQH